This T cell receptor (beta chain) was identified in a study of T cell changes during pregnancy in multiple sclerosis. Only one count was recorded for this clone. The repertoire was sequenced with immunoSEQ multiplex PCR; TCRdb's copy has only in-frame clones and lacks some. The table records 85,000 to 100,000 clones, 80% to 95% of them present only once. CDR3 length: 15 amino acids. V lost 6 bases, J lost 3 bases, and 7 bases stayed unmatched. Germline V gives CDR1 MGHRA, CDR2 YSYEKL. This receptor was identified in a female donor with multiple sclerosis, enrolled in a pregnancy study. This chain joins TRBV4-1 and TRBJ2-7; 11 nucleotides match TRBD2. The specimen comprised peripheral blood, sampled in the first trimester of pregnancy. CDR3 bases: TGCGCCAGCAGTGACAGACTAGCGGGGAGCTACGAGCAGTACTTC. Translation: CASSDRLAGSYEQYF.